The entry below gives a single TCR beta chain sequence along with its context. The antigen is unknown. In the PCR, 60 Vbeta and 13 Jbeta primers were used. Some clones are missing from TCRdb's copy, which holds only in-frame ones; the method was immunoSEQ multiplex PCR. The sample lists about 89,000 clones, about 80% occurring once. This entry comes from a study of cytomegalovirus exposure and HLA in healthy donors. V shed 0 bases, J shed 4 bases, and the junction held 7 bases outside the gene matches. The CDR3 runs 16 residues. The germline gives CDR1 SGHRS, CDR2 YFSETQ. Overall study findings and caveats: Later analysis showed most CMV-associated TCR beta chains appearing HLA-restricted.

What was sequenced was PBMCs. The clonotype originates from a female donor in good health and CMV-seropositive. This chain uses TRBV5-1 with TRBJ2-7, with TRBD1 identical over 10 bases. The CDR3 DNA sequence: TGCGCCAGCAGCTTGGGTTGGGGACAGGGGCCGTACGAGCAGTACTTC. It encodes CASSLGWGQGPYEQYF.